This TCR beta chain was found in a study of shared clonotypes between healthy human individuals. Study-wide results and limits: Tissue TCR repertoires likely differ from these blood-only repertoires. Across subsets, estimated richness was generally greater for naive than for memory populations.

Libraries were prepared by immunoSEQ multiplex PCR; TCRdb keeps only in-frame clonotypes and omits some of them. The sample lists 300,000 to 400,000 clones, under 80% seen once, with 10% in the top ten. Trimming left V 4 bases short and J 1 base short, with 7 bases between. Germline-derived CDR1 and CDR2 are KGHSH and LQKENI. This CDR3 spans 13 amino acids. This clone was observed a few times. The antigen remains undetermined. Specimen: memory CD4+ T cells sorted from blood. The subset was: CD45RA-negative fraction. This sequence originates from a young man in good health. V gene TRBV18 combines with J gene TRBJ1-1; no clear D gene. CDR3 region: CASSHGSNTEAFF. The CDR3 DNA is TGTGCCAGCTCACACGGATCGAACACTGAAGCTTTCTTT.